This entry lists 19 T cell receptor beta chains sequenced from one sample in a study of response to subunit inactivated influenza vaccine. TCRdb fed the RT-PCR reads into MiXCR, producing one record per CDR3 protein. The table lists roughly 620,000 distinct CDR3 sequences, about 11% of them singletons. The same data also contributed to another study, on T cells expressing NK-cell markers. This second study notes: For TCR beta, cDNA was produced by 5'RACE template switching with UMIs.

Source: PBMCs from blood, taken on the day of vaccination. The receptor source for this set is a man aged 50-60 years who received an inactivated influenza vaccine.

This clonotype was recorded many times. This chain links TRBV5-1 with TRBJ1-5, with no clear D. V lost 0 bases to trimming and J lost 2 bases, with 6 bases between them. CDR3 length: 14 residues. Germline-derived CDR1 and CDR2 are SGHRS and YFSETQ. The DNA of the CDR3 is TGCGCCAGCAGCTTGGAAACAGGCAATCAGCCCCAGCATTTT. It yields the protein CASSLETGNQPQHF.

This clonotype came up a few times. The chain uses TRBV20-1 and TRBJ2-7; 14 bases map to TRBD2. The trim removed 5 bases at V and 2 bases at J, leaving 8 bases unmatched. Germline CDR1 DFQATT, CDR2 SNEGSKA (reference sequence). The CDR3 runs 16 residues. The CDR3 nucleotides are TGCAGTGCTCTCGACGGACTAGCGGGAGGAGCCTACGAGCAGTACTTC. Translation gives CSALDGLAGGAYEQYF.

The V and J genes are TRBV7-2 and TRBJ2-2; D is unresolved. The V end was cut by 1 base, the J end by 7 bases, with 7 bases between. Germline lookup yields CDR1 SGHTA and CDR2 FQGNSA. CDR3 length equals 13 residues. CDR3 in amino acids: CASSLGEVGELFF. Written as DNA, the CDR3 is TGTGCCAGCAGCTTAGGCGAGGTCGGGGAGCTGTTTTTT.

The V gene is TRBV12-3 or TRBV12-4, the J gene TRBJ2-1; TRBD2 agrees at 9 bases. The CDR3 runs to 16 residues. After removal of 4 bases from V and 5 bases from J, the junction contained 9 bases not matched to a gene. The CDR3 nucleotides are TGTGCCAGCAGTTCCCCTGGGCGGGAGGGTAACAATGAGCAGTTCTTC. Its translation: CASSSPGREGNNEQFF.

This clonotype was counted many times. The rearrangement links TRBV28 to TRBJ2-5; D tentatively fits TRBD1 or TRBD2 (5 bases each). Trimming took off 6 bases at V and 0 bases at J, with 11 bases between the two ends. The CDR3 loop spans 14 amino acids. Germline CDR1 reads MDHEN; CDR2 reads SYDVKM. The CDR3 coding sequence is TGTGCCAGCAGGGTAACGGGACACCAAGAGACCCAGTACTTC. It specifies CASRVTGHQETQYF.

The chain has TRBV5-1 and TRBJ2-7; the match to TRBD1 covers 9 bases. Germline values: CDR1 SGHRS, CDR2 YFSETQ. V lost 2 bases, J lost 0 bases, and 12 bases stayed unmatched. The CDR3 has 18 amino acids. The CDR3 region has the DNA TGCGCCAGCAGCTTATTTCTTTCCGGGACAGGGACCTCCTACGAGCAGTACTTC. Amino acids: CASSLFLSGTGTSYEQYF.

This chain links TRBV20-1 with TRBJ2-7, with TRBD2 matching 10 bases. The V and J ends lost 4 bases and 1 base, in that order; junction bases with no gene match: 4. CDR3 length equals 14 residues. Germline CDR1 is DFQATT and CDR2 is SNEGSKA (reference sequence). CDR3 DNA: TGCAGTGCTATCAAGCGGGGGGGGTCCTACGAGCAGTACTTC. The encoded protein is CSAIKRGGSYEQYF.

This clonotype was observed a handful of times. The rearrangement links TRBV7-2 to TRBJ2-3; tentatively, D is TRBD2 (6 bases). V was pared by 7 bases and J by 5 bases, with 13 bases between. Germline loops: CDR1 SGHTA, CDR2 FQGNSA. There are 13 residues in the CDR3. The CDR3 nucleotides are TGTGCCAGCAACGCGGGGCGGGTAGATACGCAGTATTTT. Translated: CASNAGRVDTQYF.

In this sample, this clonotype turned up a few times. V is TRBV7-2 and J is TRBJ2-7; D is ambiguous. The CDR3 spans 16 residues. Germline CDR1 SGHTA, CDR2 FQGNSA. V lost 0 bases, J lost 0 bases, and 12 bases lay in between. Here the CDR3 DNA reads TGTGCCAGCAGCTTAGCGTCCAACCGCGGCTCCTACGAGCAGTACTTC. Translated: CASSLASNRGSYEQYF.

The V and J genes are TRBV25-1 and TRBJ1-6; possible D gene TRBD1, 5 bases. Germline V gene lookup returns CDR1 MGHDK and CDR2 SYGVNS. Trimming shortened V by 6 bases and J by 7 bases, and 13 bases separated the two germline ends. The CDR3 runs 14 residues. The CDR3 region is CASRPGTANSPLHF. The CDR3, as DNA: TGTGCCAGCAGGCCCGGGACGGCGAATTCACCCCTCCACTTT. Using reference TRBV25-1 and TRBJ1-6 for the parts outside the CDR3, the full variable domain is EADIYQTPRYLVIGTGKKITLECSQTMGHDKMYWYQQDPGMELHLIHYSYGVNSTEKGDLSSESTVSRIRTEHFPLTLESARPSHTSQYLCASRPGTANSPLHFGNGTRLTVT.

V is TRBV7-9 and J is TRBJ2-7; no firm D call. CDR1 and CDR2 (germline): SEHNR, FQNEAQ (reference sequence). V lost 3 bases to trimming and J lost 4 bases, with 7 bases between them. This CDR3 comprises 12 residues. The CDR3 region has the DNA TGTGCCAGCAGCTTTCAGACATACGAGCAGTACTTC. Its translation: CASSFQTYEQYF.

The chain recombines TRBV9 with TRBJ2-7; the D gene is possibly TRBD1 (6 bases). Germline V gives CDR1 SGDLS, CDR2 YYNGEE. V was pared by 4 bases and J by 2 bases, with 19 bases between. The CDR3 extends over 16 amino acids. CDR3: CASSPRAGTQTYEQYF. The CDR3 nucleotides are TGTGCCAGCAGCCCCCGGGCCGGGACACAGACCTACGAGCAGTACTTC. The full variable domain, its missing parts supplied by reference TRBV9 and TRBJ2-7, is DSGVTQTPKHLITATGQRVTLRCSPRSGDLSVYWYQQSLDQGLQFLIQYYNGEERAKGNILERFSAQQFPDLHSELNLSSLELGDSALYFCASSPRAGTQTYEQYFGPGTRLTVT.

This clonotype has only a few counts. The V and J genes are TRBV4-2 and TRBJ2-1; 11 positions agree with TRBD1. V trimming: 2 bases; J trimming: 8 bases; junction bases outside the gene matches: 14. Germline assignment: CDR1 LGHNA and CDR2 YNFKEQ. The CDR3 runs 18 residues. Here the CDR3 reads CASSQLQAGTGGEDEQFF. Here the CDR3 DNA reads TGTGCCAGCAGCCAACTCCAAGCAGGGACAGGGGGTGAGGATGAGCAGTTCTTC.

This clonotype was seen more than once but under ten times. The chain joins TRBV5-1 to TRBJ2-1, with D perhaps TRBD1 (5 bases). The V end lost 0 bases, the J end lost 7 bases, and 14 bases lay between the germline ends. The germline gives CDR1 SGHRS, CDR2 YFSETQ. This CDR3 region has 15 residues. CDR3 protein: CASSLDRGLNNEQFF. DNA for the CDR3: TGCGCCAGCAGCTTGGATAGGGGCCTCAATAATGAGCAGTTCTTC.

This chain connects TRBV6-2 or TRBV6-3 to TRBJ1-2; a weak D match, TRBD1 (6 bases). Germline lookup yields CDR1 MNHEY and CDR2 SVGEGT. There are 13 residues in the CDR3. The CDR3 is CASLGALYYGYTF. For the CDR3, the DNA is TGTGCGTCCCTGGGGGCACTCTACTATGGCTACACCTTC.

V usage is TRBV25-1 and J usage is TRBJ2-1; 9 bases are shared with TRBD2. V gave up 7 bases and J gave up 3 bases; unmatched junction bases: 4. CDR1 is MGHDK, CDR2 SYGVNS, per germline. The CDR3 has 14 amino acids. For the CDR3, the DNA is TGTGCCAGCACAGCGGGGGGATTCTACAATGAGCAGTTCTTC. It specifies CASTAGGFYNEQFF. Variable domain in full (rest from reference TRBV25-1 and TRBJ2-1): EADIYQTPRYLVIGTGKKITLECSQTMGHDKMYWYQQDPGMELHLIHYSYGVNSTEKGDLSSESTVSRIRTEHFPLTLESARPSHTSQYLCASTAGGFYNEQFFGPGTRLTVL.

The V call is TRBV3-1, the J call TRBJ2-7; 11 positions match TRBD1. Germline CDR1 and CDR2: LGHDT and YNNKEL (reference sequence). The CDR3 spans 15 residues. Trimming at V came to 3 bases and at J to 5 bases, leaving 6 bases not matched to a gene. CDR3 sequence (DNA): TGTGCCAGCAGCCAGGGGGGACAGGGGGGCCACGAGCAGTACTTC. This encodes CASSQGGQGGHEQYF.

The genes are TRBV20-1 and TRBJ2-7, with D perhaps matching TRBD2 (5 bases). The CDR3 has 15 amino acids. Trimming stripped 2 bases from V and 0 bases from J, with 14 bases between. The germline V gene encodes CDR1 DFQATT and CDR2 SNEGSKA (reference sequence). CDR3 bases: TGCAGTGCTAGAACATTGCGGGCGGCCTCCTACGAGCAGTACTTC. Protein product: CSARTLRAASYEQYF.

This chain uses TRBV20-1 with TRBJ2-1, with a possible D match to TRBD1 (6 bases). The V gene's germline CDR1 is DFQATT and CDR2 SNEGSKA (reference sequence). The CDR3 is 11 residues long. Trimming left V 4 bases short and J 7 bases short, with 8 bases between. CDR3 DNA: TGCAGTGCTACCAGGGGTAATGAGCAGTTCTTC. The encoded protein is CSATRGNEQFF.